This T cell receptor (beta chain) was documented in a study of human CD8 memory T cell subsets. Construction of TCR beta libraries was accomplished by means of UMI-labeled 5' RACE. For each CDR3 protein, TCRdb gives one entry from its re-call of the 5' RACE reads, without DNA. The sample totals over 3,500 distinct CDR3 sequences. The sample taken for sequencing was CD8+ effector memory T cells (TEM) sorted from PBMCs. Subset: effector memory CD8 T cells, CCR7- CD45RO+ CD95+. The receptors come from a human donor in good health.

This clonotype is classed as medium-sized (0.01 to 0.1%) by frequency. The chain links TRBV4-3 to TRBJ2-3; checking the TCRdb D call of TRBD1 is not possible without DNA. The CDR3 is made up of 16 amino acids. Germline CDR1 is LGHNA and CDR2 is YSLEER. Here the CDR3 reads CASSRAGTGSTDTQYF.